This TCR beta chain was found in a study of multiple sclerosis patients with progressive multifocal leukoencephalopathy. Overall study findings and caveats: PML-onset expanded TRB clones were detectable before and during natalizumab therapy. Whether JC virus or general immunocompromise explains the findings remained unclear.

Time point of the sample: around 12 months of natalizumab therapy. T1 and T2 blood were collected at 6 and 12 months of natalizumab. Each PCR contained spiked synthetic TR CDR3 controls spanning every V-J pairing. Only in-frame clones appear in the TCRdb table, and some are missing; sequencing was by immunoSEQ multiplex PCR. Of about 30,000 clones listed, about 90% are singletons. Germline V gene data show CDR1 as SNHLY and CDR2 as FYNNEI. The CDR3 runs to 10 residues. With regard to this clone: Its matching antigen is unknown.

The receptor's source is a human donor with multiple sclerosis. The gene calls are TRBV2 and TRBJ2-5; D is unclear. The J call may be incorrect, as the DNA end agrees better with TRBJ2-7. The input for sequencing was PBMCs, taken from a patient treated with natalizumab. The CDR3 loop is CASSIYEQYF. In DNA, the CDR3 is TGTGCCAGCAGCATATACGAGCAGTACTTC.